This TCR beta chain derives from a study of shared T cell receptors in the human thymus (dated by TCRdb to the early 2020s). For context, the study as a whole: The study investigated the way shared, self-reactive T-cell receptor alpha chains are produced in the human thymus.

On this clone itself: Its recognized antigen is unknown. It has no much larger one-base neighbor in the sample; base qualities were not kept.

Library preparation employed the immunoSEQ multiplex PCR assay. This is the immuneACCESS table as TCRdb keeps it, with only in-frame sequences that have V and J called. A part of the clones is gone; compared with another copy, unresolved V genes explain less than half, and the rest is unexplained. The sample records 600,000 to 900,000 clones, roughly 85% of which are singletons. Around 0.01% of the sample lies in the top ten. The junction shows trimming of 6 bases on V and 8 bases on J, and the gene matches do not reach 12 bases of it. CDR1 and CDR2 (MDHEN, SYDVKM) derive from the germline V gene. The CDR3 goes from the cysteine to the phenylalanine over 14 residues. Kept here is only the CDR3 DNA, which spans 42 bases and is read in frame from base 1. The same data also went into a second study, on human thymus T cells. That second report states: Immunologically healthy infants undergoing open corrective cardiac surgery for congenital heart defects in Finland were used as donors. Thymus tissue was obtained as surgical resects removed during corrective cardiac surgery. V and J gene segment usage appeared biased in both thymic and peripheral blood repertoires. Highly overlapping thymic TCR repertoires among unrelated individuals were reported in the related research. The study characterized TCR alpha and beta repertoires from under ten infant thymus samples and a few related peripheral blood samples. The infant donors were roughly 7 to 244 days old, and the cohort included over five males and a couple of females. Thymocytes were released mechanically from tissue and stored at -70 °C as pellets of roughly 9-31 million cells. A QIAsymphony instrument was used to extract genomic DNA from frozen cell pellets. TCRB and TCRAD loci were amplified from a standardized quantity of quality-controlled genomic DNA using the immunoSEQ multiplex PCR assay. The amplicons spanned the V(D)J region and were long enough to cover the CDR3 and allow V and J genes to be identified. The amplicons were sequenced on an Illumina platform via the commercial immunoSEQ service. Primer bias and sequencing errors were corrected as previously described, and TCRAD and TCRB were defined on the basis of the IMGT database. Analysis of the repertoires was done with immunoSEQ Analyzer 3.0 and VDJTools and included basic statistics, V/J segment usage, diversity estimates, rarefaction and pairwise overlap. To estimate diversity, the Chao1, ChaoE, Efron-Thisted, Shannon and inverse Simpson indices were applied, and diversity was also estimated on datasets down-sampled to the smallest sample. Repertoire overlap used strict matching of CDR3 nucleotide sequence, V gene and J gene, with Jaccard-based multidimensional scaling clustering. On average, roughly 810,000 unique TCRB clonotypes were obtained from thymus samples, compared with approximately 80,000 from blood samples.

The clonotype was recovered from a girl less than two years old with a congenital heart defect. Donor details come from another sample of the same person, matched by shared clones. The chain joins TRBV28 to TRBJ1-2; 7 bases in between match TRBD1. The sample taken for sequencing was thymocytes. The sequence in DNA is TGTGCCAGCAGCCCTAACAGGGGACTTGGGGGCTACACCTTC. Its protein is CASSPNRGLGGYTF.